This is a list of T cell receptor beta chains from one sample in a study of molecular identifiers for immune sequencing clone quantification. A single record per CDR3 protein comes from TCRdb applying MiXCR to the PCR reads. The sample has some 2,000 distinct CDR3 sequences, about 23% seen once. The sequencing sample was made of naive CD8+ T cells from blood, with Jurkat cell RNA spiked in. These receptors came from a human donor in good health. Some libraries in this study had Jurkat cell RNA spiked in. The conserved cysteine and the conserved F or W are not part of the CDR3 here.

CDR3aa | j_gene | len | v_gene
ASSENPASGNTIY | TRBJ1-3 | 13 | TRBV25-1
ASMGGSYNEQF | TRBJ2-1 | 11 | TRBV6-1
ASAWLAAETYEQY | TRBJ2-7 | 13 | TRBV19
ASSPPGVGHGNQPQH | TRBJ1-5 | 15 | TRBV12-3/TRBV12-4
ATSDLKGGEQF | TRBJ2-1 | 11 | TRBV24-1
ASSLDHYEQY | TRBJ2-7 | 10 | TRBV7-9
SARDMEKGAGELF | TRBJ2-2 | 13 | TRBV20-1
ASSYGTGGAYGYT | TRBJ1-2 | 13 | TRBV5-6
ASSLWVWDGGVSYEQY | TRBJ2-7 | 16 | TRBV5-5
ASSSSVSGRIEQY | TRBJ2-7 | 13 | TRBV27
ASSPYSGDYNEQF | TRBJ2-1 | 13 | TRBV12-3/TRBV12-4
ASRRQGRGSYEQY | TRBJ2-7 | 13 | TRBV13
SVEGAVAGSYEQY | TRBJ2-7 | 13 | TRBV29-1
ASWLSMGTDTQY | TRBJ2-3 | 12 | TRBV7-2
TSRLRPGQGYEQY | TRBJ2-7 | 13 | TRBV7-3
ASSTPLSASGSYTQY | TRBJ2-3 | 15 | TRBV9
ASSLSGGSYEQY | TRBJ2-7 | 12 | TRBV5-1
ASNPGQGYNEQF | TRBJ2-1 | 12 | TRBV12-3/TRBV12-4
ASSSPGRLTQY | TRBJ2-3 | 11 | TRBV7-9
ASSFHPGASLGDTQY | TRBJ2-3 | 15 | TRBV7-8
ASSPTGRTDEQY | TRBJ2-7 | 12 | TRBV7-8
ASSKAGRGTYNEQF | TRBJ2-1 | 14 | TRBV21-1
ASSTDRAGSNYGYT | TRBJ1-2 | 14 | TRBV12-3/TRBV12-4
ASSLAGFYNEQF | TRBJ2-1 | 12 | TRBV12-3/TRBV12-4